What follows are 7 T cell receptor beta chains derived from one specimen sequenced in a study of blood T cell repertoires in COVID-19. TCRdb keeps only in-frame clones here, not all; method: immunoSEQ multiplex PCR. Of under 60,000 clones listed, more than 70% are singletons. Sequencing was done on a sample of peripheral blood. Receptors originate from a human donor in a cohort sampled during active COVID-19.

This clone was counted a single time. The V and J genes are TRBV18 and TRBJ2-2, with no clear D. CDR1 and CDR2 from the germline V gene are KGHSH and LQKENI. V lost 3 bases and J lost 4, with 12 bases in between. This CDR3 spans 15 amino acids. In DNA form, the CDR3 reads TGTGCCAGCTCACCTCAGACGGGTTCCACCGGGGAGCTGTTTTTT. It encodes CASSPQTGSTGELFF.

As DNA, the CDR3 is TGTGCCAGCAGCGTAGAGAGGGGGCGCGTAACCAAAAACATTCAGTACTTC. Its protein product is CASSVERGRVTKNIQYF. The chain carries TRBV9 and TRBJ2-4, with 7 nucleotides matching TRBD1. The CDR3 spans 17 residues. Germline V gene sequence: CDR1 SGDLS, CDR2 YYNGEE. V gave up 0 bases and J gave up 2 bases; unmatched junction bases: 8.

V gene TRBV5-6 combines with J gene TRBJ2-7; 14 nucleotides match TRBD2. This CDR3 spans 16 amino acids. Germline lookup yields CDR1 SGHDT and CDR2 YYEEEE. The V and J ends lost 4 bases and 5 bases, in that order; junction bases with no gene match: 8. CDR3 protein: CASSDVTSGGVDEQYF. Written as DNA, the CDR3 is TGTGCCAGCAGCGATGTGACTAGCGGGGGGGTCGACGAGCAGTACTTC.

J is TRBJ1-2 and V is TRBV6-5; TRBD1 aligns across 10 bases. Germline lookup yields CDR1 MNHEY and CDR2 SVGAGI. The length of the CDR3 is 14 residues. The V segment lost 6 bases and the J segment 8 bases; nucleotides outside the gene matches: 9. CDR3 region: CASSYVGTGVGYTF. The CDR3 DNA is TGTGCCAGCAGCTACGTGGGGACAGGGGTCGGCTACACCTTC.

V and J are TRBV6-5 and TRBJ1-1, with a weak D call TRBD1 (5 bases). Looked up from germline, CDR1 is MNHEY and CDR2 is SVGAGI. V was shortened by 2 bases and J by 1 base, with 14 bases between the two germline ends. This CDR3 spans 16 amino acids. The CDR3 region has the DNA TGTGCCAGCAGTTACACAACGACAGTGGGGAACACTGAAGCTTTCTTT. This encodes CASSYTTTVGNTEAFF.

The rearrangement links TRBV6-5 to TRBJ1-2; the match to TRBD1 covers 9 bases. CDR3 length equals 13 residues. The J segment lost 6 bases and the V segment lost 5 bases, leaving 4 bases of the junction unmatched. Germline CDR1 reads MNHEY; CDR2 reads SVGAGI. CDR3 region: CASSPGTGNGYTF. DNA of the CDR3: TGTGCCAGCAGTCCCGGGACAGGGAATGGCTACACCTTC.

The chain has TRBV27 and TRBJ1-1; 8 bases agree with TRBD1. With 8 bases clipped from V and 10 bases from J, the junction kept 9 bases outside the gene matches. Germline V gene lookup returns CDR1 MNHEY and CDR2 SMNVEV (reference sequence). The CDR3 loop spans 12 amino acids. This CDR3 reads CASGRTGLVAFF. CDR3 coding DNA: TGTGCCAGCGGGAGGACAGGGCTGGTAGCTTTCTTT.